This T cell receptor beta chain was profiled in a study of T cell responses to AZD1222 COVID-19 vaccine (dated by TCRdb to 2020 to 2022). For the study in its entirety: AZD1222 recipients given second doses at about 4 weeks or at about 12 weeks were pooled, since spike-specific TCR depth and breadth were not found to differ between the two schedules. TCR sequencing was performed for 230 to 250 trial participants, of whom some 200 were given two doses of AZD1222 and around 25 were given two doses of MenACWY control vaccine. Enrollment into the trials was organized by age into subgroups of 18-55, 56-69 and 70-plus years, and those subgroups contained roughly 150, 30 and 60 TCR-sequenced participants, respectively.

The sample's time point label, in plain terms: baseline before first vaccination. The vaccinee samples were drawn from two UK trials, COV001 and COV002, one of which was a single-blind randomized controlled phase 2/3 trial testing AZD1222 (ChAdOx1 nCoV-19) in healthy adults. For TCRbeta chain sequencing, PBMC samples were collected from trial participants at day 0 and at day 28 after the second dose. The CDR3 regions of human TCRbeta chains were analyzed by immunosequencing. Turning to the authors' computational methods: Repertoire TCRs were matched against a reference library of SARS-CoV-2-specific TCRs generated with the MIRA antigen-specificity platform. Breadth was defined as the fraction of unique TCRs that were SARS-CoV-2-associated, and depth was defined as the fraction of total T cells that were SARS-CoV-2-associated. Using the MIRA data, every spike-specific TCR was mapped to the spike region that the TCR reacted to and assigned to either a CD4 or a CD8 class. Log10-transformed breadth and depth values were compared by one-way ANOVA with Sidak's multiple comparisons tests. Imported from immuneACCESS, the table was reduced by TCRdb to in-frame sequences with V and J called. These copies leave out some clones; in studies compared against another copy, an unresolved V gene accounts for under half, and the cause of the remainder is not known. The V and J calls and clone size are taken from that table; D and trimming were inferred from the DNA. The sample records about 80,000 clones, roughly 90% of which are singletons. In total, the top ten clones hold roughly a quarter of the sample.

Sequences SNHLY (CDR1) and FYNNEI (CDR2) are obtained from the germline V gene. The V end gives up 6 bases and the J end 0 bases, leaving 10 bases in the junction not matched to a gene. Reading from cysteine to phenylalanine, the CDR3 counts 17 amino acids. CDR3 DNA is the only sequence kept; it has 51 bases, read in frame from the first base. What the study reported, not specific to this receptor: Participants were mostly white British and included more females than males, and it was suggested by the authors that clonal diversity may have been underestimated. Conclusions about previously exposed vaccinees are limited because only five to seven AZD1222 recipients were SARS-CoV-2 seropositive at baseline. Because no day 14 peak-response samples were available, repertoires were characterized only after the peak T cell response. The whole spike protein was spanned by vaccine-associated CD4 TCRs, and dominant responses were seen in regions 160-218 and 743-854. After two AZD1222 doses, spike-specific TCR breadth and depth were significantly higher than at day 0 and than in MenACWY recipients. The 56-69-year group was small, and its depth increase did not reach significance, likely because of low power. Epitopes outside the regions mutated in the B.1.351 and B.1.1.7 variants were reportedly recognized by nearly half of the unique spike-specific TCRs.

Regarding this clone: Its antigen target is currently unknown. Base qualities are missing; no much larger clone stands one base away.

The receptor comes from an adult in good health. Sample: peripheral blood, taken on day 0 of AZD1222 vaccination. The chain is made from TRBV2 and TRBJ1-3; TRBD1 aligns with 8 central bases. For the CDR3, the sequence is CASSLSQGDGSGNTIYF. The nucleotide sequence is given as TGTGCCAGCAGCCTCTCACAGGGGGATGGCTCTGGAAACACCATATATTTT.